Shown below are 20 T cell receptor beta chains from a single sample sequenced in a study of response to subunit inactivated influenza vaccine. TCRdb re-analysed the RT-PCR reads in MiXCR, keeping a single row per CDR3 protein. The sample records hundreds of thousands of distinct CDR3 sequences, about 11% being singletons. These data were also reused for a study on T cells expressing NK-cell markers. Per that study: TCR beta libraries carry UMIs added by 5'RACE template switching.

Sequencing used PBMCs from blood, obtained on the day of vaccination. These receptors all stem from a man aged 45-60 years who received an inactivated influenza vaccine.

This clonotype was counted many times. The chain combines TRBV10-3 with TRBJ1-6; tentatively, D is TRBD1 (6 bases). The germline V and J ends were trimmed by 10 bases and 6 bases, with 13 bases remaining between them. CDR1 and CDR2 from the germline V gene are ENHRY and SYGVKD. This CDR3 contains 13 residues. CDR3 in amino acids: CATRTDSNSPLHF. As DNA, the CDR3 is TGTGCCACAAGGACAGACAGTAATTCACCCCTCCACTTT.

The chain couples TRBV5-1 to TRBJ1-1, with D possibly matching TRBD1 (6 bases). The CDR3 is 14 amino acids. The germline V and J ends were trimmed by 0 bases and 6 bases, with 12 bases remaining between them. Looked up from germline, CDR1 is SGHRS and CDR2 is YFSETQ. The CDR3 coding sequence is TGCGCCAGCAGCTTGGCCGGGGGCATGGCTGAAGCTTTCTTT. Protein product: CASSLAGGMAEAFF.

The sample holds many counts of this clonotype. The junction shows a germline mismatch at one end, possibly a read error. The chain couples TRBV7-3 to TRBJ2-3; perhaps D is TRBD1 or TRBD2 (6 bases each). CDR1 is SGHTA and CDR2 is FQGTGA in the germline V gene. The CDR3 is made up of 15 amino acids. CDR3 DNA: TGCGCCAGCAGCTTAGGGGGGACTAGCACAGATACGCAGTATTTT. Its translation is CASSLGGTSTDTQYF. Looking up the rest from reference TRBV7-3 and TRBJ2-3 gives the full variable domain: GAGVSQTPSNKVTEKGKYVELRCDPISGHTALYWYRQSLGQGPEFLIYFQGTGAADDSGLPNDRFFAVRPEGSVSTLKIQRTERGDSAVYLCASSLGGTSTDTQYFGPGTRLTVL.

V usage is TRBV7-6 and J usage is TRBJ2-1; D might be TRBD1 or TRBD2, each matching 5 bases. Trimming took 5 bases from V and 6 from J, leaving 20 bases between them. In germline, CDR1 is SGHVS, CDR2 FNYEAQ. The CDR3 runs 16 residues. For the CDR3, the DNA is TGTGCCAGCAGCAAGAAGGGGAGCTGGGCATCCAATGAGCAGTTCTTC. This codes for CASSKKGSWASNEQFF.

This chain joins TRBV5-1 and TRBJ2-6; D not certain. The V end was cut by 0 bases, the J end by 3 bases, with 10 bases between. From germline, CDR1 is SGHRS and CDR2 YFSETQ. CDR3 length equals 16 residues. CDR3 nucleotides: TGCGCCAGCAGCTTGGGGCATTCCGGTGGGGCCAACGTCCTGACTTTC. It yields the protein CASSLGHSGGANVLTF.

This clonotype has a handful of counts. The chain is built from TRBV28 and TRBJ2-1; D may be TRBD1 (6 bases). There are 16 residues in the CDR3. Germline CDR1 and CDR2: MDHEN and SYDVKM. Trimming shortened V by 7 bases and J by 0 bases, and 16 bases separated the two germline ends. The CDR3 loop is CASNPAGAISYNEQFF. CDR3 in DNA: TGTGCCAGCAACCCCGCAGGGGCCATCTCCTACAATGAGCAGTTCTTC.

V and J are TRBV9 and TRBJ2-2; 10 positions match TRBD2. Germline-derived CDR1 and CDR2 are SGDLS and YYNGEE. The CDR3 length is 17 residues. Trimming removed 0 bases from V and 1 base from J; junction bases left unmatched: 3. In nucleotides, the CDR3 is TGTGCCAGCAGCGTAGCTATAGCGGGAGGGAACACCGGGGAGCTGTTTTTT. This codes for CASSVAIAGGNTGELFF. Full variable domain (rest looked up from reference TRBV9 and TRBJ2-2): DSGVTQTPKHLITATGQRVTLRCSPRSGDLSVYWYQQSLDQGLQFLIQYYNGEERAKGNILERFSAQQFPDLHSELNLSSLELGDSALYFCASSVAIAGGNTGELFFGEGSRLTVL.

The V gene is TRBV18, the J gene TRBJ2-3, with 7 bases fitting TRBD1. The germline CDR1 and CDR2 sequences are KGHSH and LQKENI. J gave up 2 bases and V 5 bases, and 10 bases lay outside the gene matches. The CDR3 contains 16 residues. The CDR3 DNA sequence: TGTGCCAGCTCATCAGACGGGACAGCCTACACAGATACGCAGTATTTT. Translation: CASSSDGTAYTDTQYF.

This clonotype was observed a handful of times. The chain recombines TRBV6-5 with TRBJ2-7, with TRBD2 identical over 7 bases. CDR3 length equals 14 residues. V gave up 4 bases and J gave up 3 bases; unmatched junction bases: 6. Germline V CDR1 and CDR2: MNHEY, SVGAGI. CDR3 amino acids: CASSFGGTFYEQYF. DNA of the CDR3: TGTGCCAGCAGTTTCGGGGGGACCTTCTACGAGCAGTACTTC.

Here the CDR3 reads CASSSERGMGQVSMGSPPYEQYF. The CDR3 DNA follows: TGTGCCAGCAGCTCCGAGAGGGGGATGGGGCAGGTTTCAATGGGGTCTCCACCCTACGAGCAGTACTTC. The V call is TRBV7-1, the J call TRBJ2-7; possible D gene TRBD1, 6 bases. TRBV7-1 is placed among ORFs of uncertain function. Deletions cut 3 bases from V and 2 bases from J, with 38 bases between. CDR3 size: 23 residues.

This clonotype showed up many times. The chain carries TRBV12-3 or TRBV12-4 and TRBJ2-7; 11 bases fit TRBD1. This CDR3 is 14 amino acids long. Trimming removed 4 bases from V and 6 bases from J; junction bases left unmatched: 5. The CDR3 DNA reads TGTGCCAGCAGTTCCCGGACAGGGGGCCCCGAGCAGTACTTC. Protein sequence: CASSSRTGGPEQYF.

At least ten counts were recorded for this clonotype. CDR3 bases: TGCGCCAGCAGCTTGGAGCAGGCCTCCCGTGGAAACACCATATATTTT. Translating it yields CASSLEQASRGNTIYF. The gene calls are TRBV5-1 and TRBJ1-3; D remains ambiguous. The germline CDR1 and CDR2 sequences are SGHRS and YFSETQ. V was cut by 0 bases and J by 3 bases, with 13 bases left in between. The CDR3 loop spans 16 amino acids.

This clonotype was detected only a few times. CDR3 coding DNA: TGCAGTGCTAGATGGGATACGCAGTATTTT. Protein product: CSARWDTQYF. The chain uses TRBV20-1 and TRBJ2-3; D is uncertain. The V gene's germline CDR1 is DFQATT and CDR2 SNEGSKA (reference sequence). The CDR3 contains 10 residues. V was trimmed by 2 bases and J by 6 bases, leaving 3 bases between them.

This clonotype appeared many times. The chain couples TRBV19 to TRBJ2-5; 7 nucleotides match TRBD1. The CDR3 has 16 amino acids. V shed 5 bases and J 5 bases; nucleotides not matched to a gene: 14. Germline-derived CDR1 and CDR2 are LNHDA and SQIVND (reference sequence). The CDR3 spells CASSPGTDPLRETQYF. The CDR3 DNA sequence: TGTGCCAGTAGTCCGGGGACAGATCCGCTTCGGGAGACCCAGTACTTC.

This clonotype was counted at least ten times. This CDR3 is CSVPGGRGQNTEAFF. Here the CDR3 DNA reads TGCAGCGTCCCCGGGGGCAGAGGCCAGAACACTGAAGCTTTCTTT. The J gene is TRBJ1-1, the V gene TRBV29-1, with a weak D call TRBD1 (6 bases). The CDR3 length is 15 residues. CDR1 is SQVTM and CDR2 is ANQGSEA in the germline V gene. V lost 6 bases to trimming and J lost 1 base, with 18 bases between them.

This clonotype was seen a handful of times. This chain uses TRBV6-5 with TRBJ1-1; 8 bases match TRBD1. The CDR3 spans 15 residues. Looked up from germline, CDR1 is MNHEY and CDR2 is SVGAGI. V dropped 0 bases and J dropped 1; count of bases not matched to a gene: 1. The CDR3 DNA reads TGTGCCAGCAGTTACTCGGACAGGGCGAACACTGAAGCTTTCTTT. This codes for CASSYSDRANTEAFF.

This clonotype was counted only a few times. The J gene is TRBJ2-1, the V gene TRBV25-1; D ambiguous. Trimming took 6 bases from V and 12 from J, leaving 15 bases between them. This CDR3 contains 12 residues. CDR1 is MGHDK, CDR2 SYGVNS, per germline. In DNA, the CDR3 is TGTGCCAGCAGATCTAACAGAGCCGGGCAGTTCTTC. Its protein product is CASRSNRAGQFF.

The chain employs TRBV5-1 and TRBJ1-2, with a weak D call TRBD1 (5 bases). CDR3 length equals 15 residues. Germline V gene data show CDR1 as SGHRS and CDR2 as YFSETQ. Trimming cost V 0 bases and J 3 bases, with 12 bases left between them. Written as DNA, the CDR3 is TGCGCCAGCAGCTTGGGGGACGGGATCCACTATGGCTACACCTTC. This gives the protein CASSLGDGIHYGYTF.

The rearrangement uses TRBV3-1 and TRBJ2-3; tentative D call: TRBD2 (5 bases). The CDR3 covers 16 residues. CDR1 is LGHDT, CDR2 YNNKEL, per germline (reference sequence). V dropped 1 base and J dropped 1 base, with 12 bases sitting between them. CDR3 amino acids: CASSQGLAPGTDTQYF. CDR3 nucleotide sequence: TGTGCCAGCAGCCAAGGTCTAGCACCGGGCACAGATACGCAGTATTTT.

CDR3 sequence reads: CASSTGTASGNTIYF. The CDR3 region has the DNA TGCGCCAGCAGCACCGGGACGGCTTCTGGAAACACCATATATTTT. The chain uses TRBV5-1 and TRBJ1-3; tentatively, D is TRBD1 (5 bases). The CDR3 is made up of 15 amino acids. The germline gives CDR1 SGHRS, CDR2 YFSETQ. Deletions cut 4 bases from V and 1 base from J, with 12 bases between.